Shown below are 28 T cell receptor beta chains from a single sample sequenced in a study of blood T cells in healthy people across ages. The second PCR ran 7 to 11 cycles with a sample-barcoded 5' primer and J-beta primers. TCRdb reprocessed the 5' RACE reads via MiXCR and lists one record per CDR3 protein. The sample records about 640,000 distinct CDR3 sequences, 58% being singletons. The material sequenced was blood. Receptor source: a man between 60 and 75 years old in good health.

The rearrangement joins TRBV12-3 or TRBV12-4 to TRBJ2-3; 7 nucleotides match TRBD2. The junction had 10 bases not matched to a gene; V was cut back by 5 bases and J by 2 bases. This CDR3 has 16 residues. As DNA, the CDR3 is TGTGCCAGCAGTCGCGGAGGAAGCGGGGCCACAGATACGCAGTATTTT. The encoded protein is CASSRGGSGATDTQYF.

CDR3 in DNA: TGTGCCAGCACGGGATCTCTAACTAGTTCACCCCTCCACTTT. Translating it yields CASTGSLTSSPLHF. The V gene is TRBV12-3 or TRBV12-4, the J gene TRBJ1-6; D remains unclear. The CDR3 consists of 14 residues. V was shortened by 7 bases and J by 9 bases, with 16 bases between the two germline ends.

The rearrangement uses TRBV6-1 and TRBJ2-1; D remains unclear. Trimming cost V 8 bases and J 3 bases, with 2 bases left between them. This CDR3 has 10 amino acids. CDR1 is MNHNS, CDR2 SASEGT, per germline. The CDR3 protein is CASYYNEQFF. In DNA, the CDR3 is TGTGCCAGCTACTACAATGAGCAGTTCTTC.

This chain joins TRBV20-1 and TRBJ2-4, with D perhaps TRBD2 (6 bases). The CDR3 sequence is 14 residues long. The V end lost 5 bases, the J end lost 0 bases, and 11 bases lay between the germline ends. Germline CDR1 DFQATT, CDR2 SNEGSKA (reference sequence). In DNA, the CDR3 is TGCAGTGCTTTGCCGGGACTAGCCAAAAACATTCAGTACTTC. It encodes CSALPGLAKNIQYF.

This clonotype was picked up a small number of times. The CDR3 loop is CAISDRGYNEQFF. DNA of the CDR3: TGTGCCATCAGTGACAGGGGGTACAATGAGCAGTTCTTC. V gene TRBV10-3 combines with J gene TRBJ2-1; 7 bases match TRBD1. The CDR3 contains 13 residues. J lost 4 bases, V lost 3 bases, and 0 bases had no gene match. Germline V gene sequence: CDR1 ENHRY, CDR2 SYGVKD.

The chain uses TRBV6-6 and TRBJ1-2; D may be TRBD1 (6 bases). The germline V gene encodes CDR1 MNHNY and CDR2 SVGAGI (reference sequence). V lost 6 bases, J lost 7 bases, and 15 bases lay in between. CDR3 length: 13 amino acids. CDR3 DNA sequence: TGTGCCAGCAGCCCACAGGGACACCGTGGCTACACCTTC. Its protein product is CASSPQGHRGYTF.

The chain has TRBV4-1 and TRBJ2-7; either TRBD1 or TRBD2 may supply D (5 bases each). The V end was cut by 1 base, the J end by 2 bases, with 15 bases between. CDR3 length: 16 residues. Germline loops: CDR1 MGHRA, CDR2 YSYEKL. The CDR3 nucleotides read TGCGCCAGCAGCCAAGTCTCCGGGACGACTACCTACGAGCAGTACTTC. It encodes CASSQVSGTTTYEQYF.

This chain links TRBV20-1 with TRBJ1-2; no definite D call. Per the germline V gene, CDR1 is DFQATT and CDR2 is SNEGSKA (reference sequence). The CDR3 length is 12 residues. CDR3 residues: CRPGQADYGYTF. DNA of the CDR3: TGCAGGCCCGGGCAGGCCGACTATGGCTACACCTTC.

The CDR3 sequence is CASSTRGQNYGYTF. CDR3 nucleotides: TGTGCCAGCAGCACGAGGGGACAGAACTATGGCTACACCTTC. The chain joins TRBV11-2 to TRBJ1-2, with 7 nucleotides matching TRBD1. There are 14 residues in the CDR3. Trimming cost V 5 bases and J 2 bases; bases outside gene matches: 5. Germline V gene lookup returns CDR1 SGHAT and CDR2 FQNNGV.

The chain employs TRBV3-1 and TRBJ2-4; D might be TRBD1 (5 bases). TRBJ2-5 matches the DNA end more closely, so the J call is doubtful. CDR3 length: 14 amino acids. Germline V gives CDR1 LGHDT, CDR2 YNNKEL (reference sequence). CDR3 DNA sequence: TGTGCCAGCAGCCAGACAGATAGACAAGAGACCCAGTACTTC. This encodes CASSQTDRQETQYF.

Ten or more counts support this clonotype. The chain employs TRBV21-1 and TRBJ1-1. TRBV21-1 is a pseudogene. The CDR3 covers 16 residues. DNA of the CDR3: TGTGCCAGCAGCAAAGGAAGGGAGGTGGAGAACACTGAAGCTTTCTTT. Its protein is CASSKGREVENTEAFF.

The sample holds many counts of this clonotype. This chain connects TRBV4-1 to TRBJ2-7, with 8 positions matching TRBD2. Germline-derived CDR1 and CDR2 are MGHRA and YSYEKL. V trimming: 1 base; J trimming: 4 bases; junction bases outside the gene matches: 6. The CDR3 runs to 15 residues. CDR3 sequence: CASSQAGGGRYEQYF. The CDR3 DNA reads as TGCGCCAGCAGCCAAGCCGGGGGGGGCAGGTACGAGCAGTACTTC.

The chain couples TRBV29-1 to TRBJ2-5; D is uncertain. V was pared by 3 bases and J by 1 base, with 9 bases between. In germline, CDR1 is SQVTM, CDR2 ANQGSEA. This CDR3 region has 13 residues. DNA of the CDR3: TGCAGCGTTGATGCCGGATTCCAAGAGACCCAGTACTTC. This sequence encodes CSVDAGFQETQYF.

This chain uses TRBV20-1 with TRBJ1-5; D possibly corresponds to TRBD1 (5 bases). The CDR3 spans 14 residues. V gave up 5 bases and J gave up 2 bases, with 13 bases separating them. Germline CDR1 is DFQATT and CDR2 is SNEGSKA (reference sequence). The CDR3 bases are TGCAGTGCTGGGGGGACCGGAGGCAATCAGCCCCAGCATTTT. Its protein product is CSAGGTGGNQPQHF.

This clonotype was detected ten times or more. CDR3 nucleotides: TGTGCCAGCAGTCTTGCGTCTGGGGCCAACGTCCTGACTTTC. This gives the protein CASSLASGANVLTF. V and J are TRBV12-3 or TRBV12-4 and TRBJ2-6; D is uncertain. This CDR3 has 14 residues. V shed 5 bases and J shed 1 base, with 6 bases lying between them.

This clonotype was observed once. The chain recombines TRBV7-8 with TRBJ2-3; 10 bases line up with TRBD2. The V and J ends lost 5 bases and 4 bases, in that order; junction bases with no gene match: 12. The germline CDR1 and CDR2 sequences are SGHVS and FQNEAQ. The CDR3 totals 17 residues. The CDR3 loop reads CASSPLGTSGAPDTQYF. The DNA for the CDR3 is TGTGCCAGCAGCCCCCTGGGAACTAGCGGGGCCCCAGATACGCAGTATTTT.

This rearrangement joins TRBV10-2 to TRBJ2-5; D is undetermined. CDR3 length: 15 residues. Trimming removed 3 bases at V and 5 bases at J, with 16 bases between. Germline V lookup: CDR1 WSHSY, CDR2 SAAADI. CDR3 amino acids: CASSDSRLPRETQYF. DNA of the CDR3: TGCGCCAGCAGTGATAGCCGGTTGCCTAGGGAGACCCAGTACTTC.

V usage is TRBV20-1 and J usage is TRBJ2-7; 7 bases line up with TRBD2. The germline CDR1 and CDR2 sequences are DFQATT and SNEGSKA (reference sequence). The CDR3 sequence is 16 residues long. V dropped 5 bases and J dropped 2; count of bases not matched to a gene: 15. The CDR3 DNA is TGCAGTGCTCCACAACCACTTGGACTAGGGGCCTACGAGCAGTACTTC. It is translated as CSAPQPLGLGAYEQYF.

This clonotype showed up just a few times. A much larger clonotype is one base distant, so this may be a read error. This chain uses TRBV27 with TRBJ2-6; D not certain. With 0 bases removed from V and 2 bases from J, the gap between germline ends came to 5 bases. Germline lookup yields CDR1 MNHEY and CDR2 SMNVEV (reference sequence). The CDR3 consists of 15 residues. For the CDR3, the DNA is TGTGCCAGCAGTTTATCGAGACCTGGGGCCAACGTCCTGACTTTC. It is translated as CASSLSRPGANVLTF.

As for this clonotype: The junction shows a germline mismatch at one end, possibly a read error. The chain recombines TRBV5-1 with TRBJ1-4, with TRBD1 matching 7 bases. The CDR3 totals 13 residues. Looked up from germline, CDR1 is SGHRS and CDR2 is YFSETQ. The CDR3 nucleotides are TGTGCCAGCAGCATCCGGGACAGAGAAAAACTGTTTTTT. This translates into CASSIRDREKLFF.

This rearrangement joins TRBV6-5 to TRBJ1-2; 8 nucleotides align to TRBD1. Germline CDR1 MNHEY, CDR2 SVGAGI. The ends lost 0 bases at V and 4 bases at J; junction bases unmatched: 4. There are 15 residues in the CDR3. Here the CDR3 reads CASSYSGQASYGYTF. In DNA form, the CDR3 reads TGTGCCAGCAGTTACTCGGGACAGGCAAGCTATGGCTACACCTTC.

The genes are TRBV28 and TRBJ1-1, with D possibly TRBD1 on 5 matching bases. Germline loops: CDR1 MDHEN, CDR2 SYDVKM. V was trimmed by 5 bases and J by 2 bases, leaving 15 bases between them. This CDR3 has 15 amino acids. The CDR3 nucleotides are TGTGCCAGCAGTCCCTGGGGCTCCCCCAACACTGAAGCTTTCTTT. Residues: CASSPWGSPNTEAFF. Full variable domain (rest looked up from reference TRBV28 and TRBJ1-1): DVKVTQSSRYLVKRTGEKVFLECVQDMDHENMFWYRQDPGLGLRLIYFSYDVKMKEKGDIPEGYSVSREKKERFSLILESASTNQTSMYLCASSPWGSPNTEAFFGQGTRLTVV.

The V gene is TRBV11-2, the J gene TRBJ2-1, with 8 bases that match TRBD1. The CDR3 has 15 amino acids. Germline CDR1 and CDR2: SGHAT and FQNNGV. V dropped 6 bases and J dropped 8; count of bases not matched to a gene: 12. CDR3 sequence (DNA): TGTGCCAGCAGGAACTACAGGGGGAGTGTGTATGAGCAGTTCTTC. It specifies CASRNYRGSVYEQFF.

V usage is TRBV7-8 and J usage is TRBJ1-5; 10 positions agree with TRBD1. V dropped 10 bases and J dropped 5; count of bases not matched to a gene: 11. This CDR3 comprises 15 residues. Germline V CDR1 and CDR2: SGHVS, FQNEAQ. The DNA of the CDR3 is TGTGCCACCACCCGGGACAGGGGTGGCGATCAGCCCCAGCATTTT. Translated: CATTRDRGGDQPQHF.

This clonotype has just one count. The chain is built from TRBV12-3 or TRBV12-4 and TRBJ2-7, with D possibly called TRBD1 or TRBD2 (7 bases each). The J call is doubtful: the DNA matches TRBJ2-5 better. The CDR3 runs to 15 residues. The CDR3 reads CASSLWAGGEETQYF. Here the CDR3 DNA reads TGTGCCAGCAGTTTATGGGCAGGGGGGGAAGAGACCCAGTACTTC.

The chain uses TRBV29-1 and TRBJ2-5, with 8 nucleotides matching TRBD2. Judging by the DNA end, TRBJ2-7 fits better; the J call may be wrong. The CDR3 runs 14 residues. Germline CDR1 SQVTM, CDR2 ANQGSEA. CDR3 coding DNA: TGCAGCGTTGAAGCCGGGGGGGGTCCCTACGAGCAGTACTTC. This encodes CSVEAGGGPYEQYF.

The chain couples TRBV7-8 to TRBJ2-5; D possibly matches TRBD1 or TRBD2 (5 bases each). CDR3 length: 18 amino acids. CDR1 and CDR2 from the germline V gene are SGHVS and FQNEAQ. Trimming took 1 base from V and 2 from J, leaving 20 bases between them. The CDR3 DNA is TGTGCCAGCAGCTTAGTTGATTCGATGGGGGACCTACAAGAGACCCAGTACTTC. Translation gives CASSLVDSMGDLQETQYF.

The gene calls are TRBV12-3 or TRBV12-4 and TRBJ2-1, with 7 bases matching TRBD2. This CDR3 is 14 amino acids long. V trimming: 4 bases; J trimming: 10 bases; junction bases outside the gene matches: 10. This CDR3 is CASSSERLAGEQFF. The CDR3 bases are TGTGCCAGCAGTTCTGAAAGACTAGCAGGGGAGCAGTTCTTC.